This T cell receptor beta chain was captured in a study of blood T cell repertoires in COVID-19 (TCRdb year 2020). For the wider study: The collaborator samples originated in the United States, Italy and Spain and spanned the acute and convalescent phases of COVID-19. The prospective study material was composed of cDNA or gDNA derived from T cells, B-cell-depleted T cells, or PBMCs. Deeply sampled blood TCRbeta repertoires from subjects exposed to, actively infected with, or recovered from COVID-19 were included in the dataset. The repertoires were released in a freely available public database meant as a resource for research on the immune response to SARS-CoV-2. Samples came from the ongoing ImmuneRACE study (first 160 participants) plus 1,254 subjects from 6 global collaborators. A de-identified subject ID, COVID-19 status, age in years and sex were almost always included in the sample metadata. Where HLA class I and class II types were available, the types were taken from metadata supplied by the sample provider, not from assay-based typing. Overall results and qualifications from the work: How much clinical and demographic metadata was included differed by source and by participant, and the metadata was provided uncurated.

Each collaborating institution followed its own protocols to collect whole blood in K2EDTA tubes. Collaborator samples were shipped for TCRbeta analysis as frozen whole blood, isolated PBMCs, or DNA extracted from either sample type. V is cut back by 5 bases and J by 4 bases, with 11 bases in the junction unmatched. The CDR3 has 16 amino acids, counting the end cysteine and phenylalanine. Kept here is only the CDR3 DNA, which spans 48 bases and is read in frame from base 1. CDR1 SGHAT and CDR2 FQNNGV were looked up in the germline V gene. TCRbeta CDR3 regions were amplified from genomic DNA by means of the immunoSEQ Assay, a bias-controlled multiplex PCR. In the authors' own workflow: The number of nucleated cells in each sample was estimated by amplification of reference gene primers within the assay. To quantify the absolute abundance of each unique TCRbeta CDR3 rearrangement, sequence reads were collapsed and filtered. For each sample, productive Simpson clonality was calculated as the square root of Simpson's diversity index over productive rearrangements. The table comes from immuneACCESS by way of TCRdb, which keeps in-frame sequences with V and J called. Part of the clones is missing from these tables; in studies checked, under half for an unresolved V gene and the rest for unknown reasons. V and J calls plus clone size are reproduced from that table; the DNA served to infer D and trimming. This sample lists approximately 81,000 clones; 91% were detected once. Under 2% of the sample is taken by the ten largest.

On this clone itself: Which antigen it targets is not known. One base away there is no much larger clone; base qualities are not given.

The sequence joins TRBV11-2 to TRBJ2-5; 9 of the junction bases match TRBD1. Sequencing was done on a sample of peripheral blood. The clonotype was recovered from a woman between 45 and 65 years old in a cohort sampled during active COVID-19. The bases are TGTGCCAGCAGCAGAAATCTCGACAGGGGGTTAGAGACCCAGTACTTC. Translated, it gives CASSRNLDRGLETQYF.